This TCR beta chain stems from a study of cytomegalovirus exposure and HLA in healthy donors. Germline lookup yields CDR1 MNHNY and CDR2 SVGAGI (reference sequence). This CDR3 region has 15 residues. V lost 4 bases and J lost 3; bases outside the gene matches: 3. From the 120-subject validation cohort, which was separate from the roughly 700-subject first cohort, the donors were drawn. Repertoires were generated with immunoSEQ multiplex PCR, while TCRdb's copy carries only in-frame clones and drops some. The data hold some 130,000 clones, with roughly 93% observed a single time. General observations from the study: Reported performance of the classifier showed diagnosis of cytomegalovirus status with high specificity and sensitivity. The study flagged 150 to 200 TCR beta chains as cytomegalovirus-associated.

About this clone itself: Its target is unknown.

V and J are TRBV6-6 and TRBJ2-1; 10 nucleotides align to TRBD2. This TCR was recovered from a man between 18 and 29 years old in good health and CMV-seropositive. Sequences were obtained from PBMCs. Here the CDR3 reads CASSSLAGVYNEQFF. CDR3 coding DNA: TGTGCCAGCAGTTCCCTAGCGGGGGTCTACAATGAGCAGTTCTTC.